The entry below describes one T cell receptor (beta chain). The entry originates in a study of T cell changes during pregnancy in multiple sclerosis. Germline-derived CDR1 and CDR2 are SGHVS and FQNEAQ. CDR3 size: 15 residues. V was clipped by 1 base and J by 3 bases; unmatched bases: 4. This table comes from immunoSEQ multiplex PCR, and its TCRdb copy is limited to in-frame clones, with some not included. The sample has 50,000 to 65,000 clones, 93% seen once; the top ten hold 2.5% to 4%. The gene calls are TRBV7-8 and TRBJ2-5, with 8 bases lining up with TRBD1. The specimen was CD8+ T cells from peripheral blood mononuclear cells, collected in the second trimester of pregnancy. This TCR derives from a female donor with multiple sclerosis, enrolled in a pregnancy study. The CDR3 region has the DNA TGTGCCAGCAGCTTAGAAGCGGACAGGGAAGAGACCCAGTACTTC. Protein product: CASSLEADREETQYF.